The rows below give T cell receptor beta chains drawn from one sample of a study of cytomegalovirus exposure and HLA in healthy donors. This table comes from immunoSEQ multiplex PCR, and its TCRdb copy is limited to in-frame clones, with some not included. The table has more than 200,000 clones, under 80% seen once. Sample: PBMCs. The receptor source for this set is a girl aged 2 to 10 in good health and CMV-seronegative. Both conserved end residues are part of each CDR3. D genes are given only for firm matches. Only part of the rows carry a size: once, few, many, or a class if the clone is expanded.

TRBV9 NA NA CASSVRASASTDTQYF
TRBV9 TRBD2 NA CASSPWTGGGSSYNEQFF
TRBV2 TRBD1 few CASSIRRDSSYEQYF
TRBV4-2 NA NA CASSQGAGRGYTF
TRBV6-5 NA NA CASSRSWETGELFF
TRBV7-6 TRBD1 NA CASSTGTGADYTF
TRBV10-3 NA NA CAISPPSGPYEQYF
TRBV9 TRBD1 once CASNPSDRGLITEAFF
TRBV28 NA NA CASSFRDQPQHF
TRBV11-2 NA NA CASSLALVETQYF
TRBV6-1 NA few CASSEGTGYQPQHF
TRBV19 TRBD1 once CASSRGGQSQYSNQPQHF
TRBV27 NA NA CASSLFGASYEQYF
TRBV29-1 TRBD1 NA CSVEWVTGATYEQYF
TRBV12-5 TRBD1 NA CASGDTGTGGYGYTF
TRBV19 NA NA CASRLRDKTDTQYF
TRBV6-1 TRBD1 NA CASSALSRDRGGTEAFF
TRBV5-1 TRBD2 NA CASSLRLAWDEQFF
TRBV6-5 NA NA CASGGVVSTEAFF
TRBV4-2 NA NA CASSQEYSEPGANVLTF
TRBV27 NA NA CATQTFGEGYEQYF
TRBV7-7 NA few CASSSSGLASEQFF
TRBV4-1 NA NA CASSHTRNTEAFF
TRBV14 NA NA CASTHRQSPYNEQFF
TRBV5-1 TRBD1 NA CASSLGTGASYGYTF
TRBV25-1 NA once CASSESQTSYGSYEQYF
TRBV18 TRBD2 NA CASSRGAQETQYF
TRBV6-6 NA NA CASRATRTGNTGELFF